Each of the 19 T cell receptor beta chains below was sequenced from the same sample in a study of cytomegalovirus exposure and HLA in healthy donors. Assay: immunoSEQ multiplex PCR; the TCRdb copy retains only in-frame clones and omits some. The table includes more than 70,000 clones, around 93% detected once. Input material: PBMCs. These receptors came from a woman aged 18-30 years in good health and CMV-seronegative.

CDR3 sequence (DNA): TGTGCCAGCAGCAAACCGCGGGTGCGGGAGACCCAGTACTTC. Translation gives CASSKPRVRETQYF. The chain recombines TRBV5-6 with TRBJ2-5; D perhaps matches TRBD2 (5 bases). Trimming left V 4 bases short and J 5 bases short, with 15 bases between. Germline assignment: CDR1 SGHDT and CDR2 YYEEEE. This CDR3 has 14 residues. The full variable domain, in which reference TRBV5-6 and TRBJ2-5 provide the parts outside the CDR3, is DAGVTQSPTHLIKTRGQQVTLRCSPKSGHDTVSWYQQALGQGPQFIFQYYEEEERQRGNFPDRFSGHQFPNYSSELNVNALLLGDSALYLCASSKPRVRETQYFGPGTRLLVL.

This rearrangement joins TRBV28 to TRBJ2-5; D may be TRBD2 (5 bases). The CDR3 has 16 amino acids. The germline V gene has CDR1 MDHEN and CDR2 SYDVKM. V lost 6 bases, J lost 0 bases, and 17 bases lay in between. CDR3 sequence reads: CASRPREGGYQETQYF. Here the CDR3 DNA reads TGTGCCAGCAGACCTCGTGAGGGTGGGTACCAAGAGACCCAGTACTTC.

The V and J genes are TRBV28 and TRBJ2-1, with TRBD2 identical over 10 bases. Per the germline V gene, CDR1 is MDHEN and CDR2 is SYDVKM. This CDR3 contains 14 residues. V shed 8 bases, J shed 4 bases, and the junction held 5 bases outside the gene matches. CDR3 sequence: CASSKLAGYNEQFF. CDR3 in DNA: TGTGCCAGCTCGAAACTAGCGGGGTACAATGAGCAGTTCTTC. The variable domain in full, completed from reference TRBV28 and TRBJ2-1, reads DVKVTQSSRYLVKRTGEKVFLECVQDMDHENMFWYRQDPGLGLRLIYFSYDVKMKEKGDIPEGYSVSREKKERFSLILESASTNQTSMYLCASSKLAGYNEQFFGPGTRLTVL.

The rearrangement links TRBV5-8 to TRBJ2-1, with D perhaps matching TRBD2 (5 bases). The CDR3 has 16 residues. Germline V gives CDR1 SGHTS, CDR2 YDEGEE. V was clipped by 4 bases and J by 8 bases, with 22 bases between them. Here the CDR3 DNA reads TGTGCCAGCAGCCGGGGAGCTACCTCTTTGGGCGATGAGCAGTTCTTC. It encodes CASSRGATSLGDEQFF.

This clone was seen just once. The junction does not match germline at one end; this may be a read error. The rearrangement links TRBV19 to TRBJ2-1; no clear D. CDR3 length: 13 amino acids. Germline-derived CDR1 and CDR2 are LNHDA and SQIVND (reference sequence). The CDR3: CASSPHSDNEQFF. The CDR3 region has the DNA TGTGCCAGTAGTCCCCACTCCGACAATGAGCAGTTCTTC.

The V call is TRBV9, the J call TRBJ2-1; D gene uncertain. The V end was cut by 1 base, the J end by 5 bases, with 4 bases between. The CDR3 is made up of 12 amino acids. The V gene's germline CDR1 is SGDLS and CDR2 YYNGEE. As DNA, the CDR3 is TGTGCCAGCAGCGTAAGAGACAATGAGCAGTTCTTC. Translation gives CASSVRDNEQFF.

CDR3: CASSQNTGGHSPLHF. CDR3 in DNA: TGTGCCAGCAGCCAAAATACCGGGGGACATTCACCCCTCCACTTT. The chain carries TRBV14 and TRBJ1-6; maybe TRBD1 (5 bases). The CDR3 contains 15 residues. Trimming removed 2 bases from V and 8 bases from J, with 13 bases in between. Germline-derived CDR1 and CDR2 are SGHDN and FVKESK.

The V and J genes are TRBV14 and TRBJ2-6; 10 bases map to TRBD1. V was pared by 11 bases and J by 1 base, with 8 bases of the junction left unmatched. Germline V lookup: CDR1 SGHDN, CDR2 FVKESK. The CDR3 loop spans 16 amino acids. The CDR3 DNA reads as TGTGCCGGGGGGACAGGGGTTAGATCTGGGGCCAACGTCCTGACTTTC. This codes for CAGGTGVRSGANVLTF.

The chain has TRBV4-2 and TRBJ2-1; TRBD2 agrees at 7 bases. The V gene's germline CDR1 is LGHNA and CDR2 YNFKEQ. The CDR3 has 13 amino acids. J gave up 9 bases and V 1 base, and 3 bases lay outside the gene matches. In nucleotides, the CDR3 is TGTGCCAGCAGCCAAGTGGGAGGGAGTGAGCAGTTCTTC. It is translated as CASSQVGGSEQFF.

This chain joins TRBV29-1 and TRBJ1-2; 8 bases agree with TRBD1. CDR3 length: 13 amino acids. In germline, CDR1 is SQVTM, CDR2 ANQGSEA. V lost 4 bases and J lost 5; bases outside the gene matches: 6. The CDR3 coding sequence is TGCAGCGTTGGCGACAGGGGCGAGTATGGCTACACCTTC. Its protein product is CSVGDRGEYGYTF.

The CDR3, as DNA: TGTGCCAGCTCACCACCGGGGAGAAATGGGGCCAACGTCCTGACTTTC. As protein: CASSPPGRNGANVLTF. The chain recombines TRBV18 with TRBJ2-6; TRBD2 is a possible D gene (5 bases). V lost 0 bases, J lost 3 bases, and 9 bases lay in between. CDR1 is KGHSH, CDR2 LQKENI, per germline. CDR3 length: 16 amino acids.

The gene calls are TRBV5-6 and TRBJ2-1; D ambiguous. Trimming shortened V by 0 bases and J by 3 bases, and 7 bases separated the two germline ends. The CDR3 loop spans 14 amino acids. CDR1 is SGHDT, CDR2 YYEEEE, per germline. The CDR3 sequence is CASSLGGIYNEQFF. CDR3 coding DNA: TGTGCCAGCAGCTTGGGAGGCATCTACAATGAGCAGTTCTTC.

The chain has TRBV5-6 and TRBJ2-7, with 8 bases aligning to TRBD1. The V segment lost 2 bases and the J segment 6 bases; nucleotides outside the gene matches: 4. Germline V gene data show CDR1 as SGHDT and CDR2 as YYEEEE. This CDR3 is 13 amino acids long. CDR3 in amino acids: CASSLDRGGEQYF. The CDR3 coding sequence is TGTGCCAGCAGCTTAGACAGGGGAGGCGAGCAGTACTTC.

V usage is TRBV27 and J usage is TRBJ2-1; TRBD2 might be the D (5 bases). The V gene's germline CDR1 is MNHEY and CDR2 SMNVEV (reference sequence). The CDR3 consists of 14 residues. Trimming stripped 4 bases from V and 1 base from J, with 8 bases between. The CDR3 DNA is TGTGCCAGCAGTTCACTAGGATCCTACAATGAGCAGTTCTTC. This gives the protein CASSSLGSYNEQFF.

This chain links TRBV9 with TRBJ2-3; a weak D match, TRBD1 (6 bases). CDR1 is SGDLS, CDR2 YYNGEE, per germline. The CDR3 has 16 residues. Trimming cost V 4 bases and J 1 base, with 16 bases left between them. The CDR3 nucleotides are TGTGCCAGCAGCACCACACCAGGGGCCGGCACAGATACGCAGTATTTT. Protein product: CASSTTPGAGTDTQYF.

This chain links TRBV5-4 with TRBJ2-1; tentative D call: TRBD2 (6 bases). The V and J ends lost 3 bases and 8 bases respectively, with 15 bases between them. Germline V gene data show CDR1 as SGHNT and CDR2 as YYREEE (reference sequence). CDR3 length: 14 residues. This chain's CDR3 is CASSSRERLDEQFF. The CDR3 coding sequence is TGTGCCAGCAGCTCCCGGGAGCGCCTCGATGAGCAGTTCTTC.

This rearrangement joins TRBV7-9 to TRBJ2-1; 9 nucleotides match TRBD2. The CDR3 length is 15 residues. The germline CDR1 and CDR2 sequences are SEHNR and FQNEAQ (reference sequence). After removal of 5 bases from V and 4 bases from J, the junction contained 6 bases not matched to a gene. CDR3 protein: CASSPILAGYNEQFF. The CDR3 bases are TGTGCCAGCAGCCCGATACTAGCGGGTTACAATGAGCAGTTCTTC.

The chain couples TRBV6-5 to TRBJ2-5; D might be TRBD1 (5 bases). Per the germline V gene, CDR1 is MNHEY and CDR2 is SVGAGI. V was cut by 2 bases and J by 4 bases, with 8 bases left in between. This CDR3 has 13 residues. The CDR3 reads CASSYVQGETQYF. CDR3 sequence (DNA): TGTGCCAGCAGTTACGTCCAGGGAGAGACCCAGTACTTC.

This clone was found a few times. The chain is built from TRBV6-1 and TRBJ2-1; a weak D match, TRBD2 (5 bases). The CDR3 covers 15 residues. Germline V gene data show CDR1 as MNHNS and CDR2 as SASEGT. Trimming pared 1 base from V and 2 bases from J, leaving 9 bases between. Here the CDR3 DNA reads TGTGCCAGCAGTGAAGGTAGAGGGCCCTACAATGAGCAGTTCTTC. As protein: CASSEGRGPYNEQFF.